The clone carrying this T cell receptor (beta chain) came up once. The ends lost 6 bases at V and 2 bases at J; junction bases unmatched: 6. The CDR3 contains 14 residues. Germline CDR1 reads MNHNS; CDR2 reads SASEGT. Clones were read by immunoSEQ multiplex PCR, and TCRdb kept only the in-frame ones, dropping some. The sample has under 110,000 clones; roughly 87% are singletons. The sample belongs to a study of identifying expanded T cells in peripheral blood. V usage is TRBV6-1 and J usage is TRBJ2-5; 7 bases align to TRBD2. The sequence was obtained from a person aged 18 to 75 in good health. The source material was blood. The CDR3 DNA reads as TGTGCCAGCAGACGGCTAGCGGTACAAGAGACCCAGTACTTC. Its protein product is CASRRLAVQETQYF.